This is a list of T cell receptor beta chains from one sample in a study of T cell repertoires in cytomegalovirus infection. Using its own MiXCR run on the reads, TCRdb lists one record per CDR3 protein. Of about 360,000 distinct CDR3 sequences in the sample, roughly a third were seen once. No antigen has been identified for these receptors. The sample was cultured PBMCs, taken from culture after CMV antigen stimulation. The receptors here all came from a human donor in good health (CMV status not recorded). Some clones in this sample may be carry-over from other donors' samples. Each CDR3 is given with its conserved first and last residue. A D gene is named only where the DNA matches it firmly. Some rows have no size entry. The others give once, few or many, or a class for an expanded clone.

j_call v_call clone_size d_call cdr3_aa cdr3_nt
TRBJ2-2 TRBV19 . . CASSIASPRGPNTGELFF TGTGCCAGTAGTATAGCCTCCCCGCGAGGGCCCAACACCGGGGAGCTGTTTTTT
TRBJ2-3 TRBV12-5 once TRBD2 CASALGLAVASGTDTQYF TGTGCTAGTGCCCTGGGACTAGCGGTAGCTAGCGGCACAGATACGCAGTATTTT
TRBJ2-1 TRBV6-2/TRBV6-3 . TRBD2 CASTGEKGLAGVTSWDEQFF TGTGCCAGCACCGGAGAAAAGGGACTAGCGGGAGTAACCTCTTGGGATGAGCAGTTCTTC
TRBJ1-2 TRBV6-6 few TRBD1 CASSHTGGGYTF TGTGCCAGCAGTCACACAGGGGGCGGCTACACCTTC
TRBJ1-6 TRBV6-2/TRBV6-3 . . CASSYPRQTARDSPLHF TGTGCCAGCAGTTATCCCCGCCAGACAGCCCGGGATTCACCCCTCCACTTT
TRBJ1-1 TRBV6-6 few . CASSYSGTLNTEAFF TGTGCCAGCAGTTACTCAGGGACACTGAACACTGAAGCTTTCTTT
TRBJ1-2 TRBV28 few . CASSSSGRANYGYTF TGTGCCAGCAGTTCCTCAGGCAGAGCTAACTATGGCTACACCTTC
TRBJ2-3 TRBV4-3 many TRBD1 CASSLGRTGLDTQYF TGCGCCAGCAGCCTAGGCCGGACAGGACTAGATACGCAGTATTTT
TRBJ2-7 TRBV28 . . CASSLISGIRHEQYF TGTGCCAGCAGTTTAATCTCGGGGATTCGCCACGAGCAGTACTTC
TRBJ1-1 TRBV7-8 many . CASSFSGPPNTEAFF TGTGCCAGCAGCTTCTCCGGGCCGCCGAACACTGAAGCTTTCTTT
TRBJ1-5 TRBV18 . . CASSPGADQPQHF TGTGCCAGCTCACCAGGCGCGGATCAGCCCCAGCATTTT
TRBJ1-6 TRBV19 few . CASSIDFRDSYNSPLHF TGTGCCAGTAGTATCGACTTCAGGGACTCCTATAATTCACCCCTCCACTTT
TRBJ2-3 TRBV7-2 many TRBD2 CASSLGSRSGSVDTQYF TGTGCCAGCAGCTTAGGCTCTCGGAGCGGGAGTGTTGATACGCAGTATTTT
TRBJ2-5 TRBV9 many . CASSVGGPETQYF TGTGCCAGCAGCGTAGGAGGGCCCGAGACCCAGTACTTC
TRBJ2-3 TRBV28 few TRBD2 CASSLPAGGTDTQYF TGTGCCAGCAGTTTACCAGCGGGGGGCACAGATACGCAGTATTTT
TRBJ1-5 TRBV20-1 many . CSARVFGDAQPQHF TGCAGTGCTAGAGTATTCGGGGACGCTCAGCCCCAGCATTTT
TRBJ2-2 TRBV7-2 many TRBD2 CASSYRTSGTRPNTGELFF TGTGCCAGCAGCTACCGGACTAGCGGGACCCGACCGAACACCGGGGAGCTGTTTTTT